These 3 T cell receptor beta chains originate from one sample sequenced in a study of technical replicates of blood from a handful of donors (dated by TCRdb to about 2017). Library prep was done by the immunoSEQ multiplex PCR assay. TCRdb's version of the immuneACCESS table is confined to in-frame rearrangements and falls short of the full clone set. An unresolved V gene accounts for under half of the shortfall where checked; the remainder is of unknown origin. Across this sample there are tens of thousands of clones, with under 95% seen only once. 0.3% to 0.45% of the sample is in the top ten clones. The source material was T cells isolated from PBMCs. The receptor set was obtained from a human donor in good health.

V usage is TRBV5-1 and J usage is TRBJ2-3; TRBD1 agrees at 9 bases. J gave up 4 bases and V 1 base, and 4 bases lay outside the gene matches. There are 15 residues in the CDR3. Germline CDR1 and CDR2: SGHRS and YFSETQ. CDR3 loop: CASSLNTGGPDTQYF. Here the CDR3 DNA reads TGCGCCAGCAGCTTGAATACAGGGGGCCCAGATACGCAGTATTTT. The full variable domain, in which reference TRBV5-1 and TRBJ2-3 provide the parts outside the CDR3, is KAGVTQTPRYLIKTRGQQVTLSCSPISGHRSVSWYQQTPGQGLQFLFEYFSETQRNKGNFPGRFSGRQFSNSRSEMNVSTLELGDSALYLCASSLNTGGPDTQYFGPGTRLTVL.

This clone was picked up one time. The chain carries TRBV29-1 and TRBJ2-7, with TRBD2 identical over 13 bases. J was trimmed by 2 bases and V by 4 bases; bases with no gene match: 5. Germline-derived CDR1 and CDR2 are SQVTM and ANQGSEA. The CDR3 consists of 15 residues. As DNA, the CDR3 is TGCAGCGTTGCGGGACTAGCGGGAATGACCTACGAGCAGTACTTC. It is translated as CSVAGLAGMTYEQYF.

The rearrangement joins TRBV18 to TRBJ2-7; TRBD2 aligns across 11 bases. The CDR3 is made up of 17 amino acids. From germline, CDR1 is KGHSH and CDR2 LQKENI. The V gene end was trimmed by 4 bases and the J gene end by 3 bases; junction bases not matched to a gene: 11. The CDR3 sequence is CASSLSSGRYKHYEQYF. The CDR3 coding sequence is TGTGCCAGCTCACTTTCTAGCGGGAGGTATAAGCACTACGAGCAGTACTTC.